Included here is one T cell receptor beta chain sequence, with context. As yet, its antigen is unknown. PCR involved 60 Vbeta and 13 Jbeta primers. Using immunoSEQ multiplex PCR, the repertoire was profiled, and TCRdb retains in-frame clones only, with some absent. This table holds roughly 170,000 clones, roughly 84% found once. This sample stems from a study of cytomegalovirus exposure and HLA in healthy donors. Study outcomes and limitations: In vitro assays verified that three CMV-associated chains recognized CMV antigens specifically.

Germline V lookup: CDR1 MNHEY, CDR2 SVGAGI. Unmatched junction bases numbered 4, after V lost 6 bases and J lost 0 bases. This CDR3 contains 15 residues. The chain links TRBV6-5 to TRBJ2-7; TRBD1 matches 11 bases. The TCR sequence derives from a man aged 30-40 years in good health and CMV-seronegative. Sample: PBMCs. This chain's CDR3 is CASRLDRGPSYEQYF. As DNA, the CDR3 is TGTGCCAGCAGGCTGGACAGGGGGCCCTCCTACGAGCAGTACTTC.